Shown below are 9 T cell receptor beta chains from a single sample sequenced in a study of T-cell memory formation after mild COVID-19. MiXCR, applied by TCRdb to the 5' RACE reads, yields one record per CDR3 protein. The repertoire has 210,000 or so distinct CDR3 sequences, approximately 10% of them found once; the top ten carry roughly 3.2%. Sequencing was done on a sample of PBMCs or a T cell subset sorted from them (not recorded which). These TCRs come from a man younger than 35 who had mild COVID-19 (a few samples of this study predate the infection). Cell type and time point are not known.

The V and J genes are TRBV6-5 and TRBJ2-5; 14 bases line up with TRBD2. V shed 8 bases, J shed 3 bases, and the junction held 11 bases outside the gene matches. Germline V gene lookup returns CDR1 MNHEY and CDR2 SVGAGI. This CDR3 contains 17 residues. The CDR3 sequence: CASGCWTSGGPEETQYF. The DNA for the CDR3 is TGTGCCAGCGGCTGCTGGACTAGCGGGGGGCCAGAAGAGACCCAGTACTTC.

This clonotype has just a few counts. V is TRBV18 and J is TRBJ1-2, with a tentative D call TRBD1 (6 bases). The CDR3 totals 16 residues. CDR1 is KGHSH, CDR2 LQKENI, per germline. Trimming took 2 bases from V and 4 from J, leaving 17 bases between them. The CDR3 nucleotides are TGTGCCAGCTCACCAAATGGACAGTCCGCAAGCTATGGCTACACCTTC. This codes for CASSPNGQSASYGYTF. The full variable domain, rest sourced from reference TRBV18 and TRBJ1-2, is NAGVMQNPRHLVRRRGQEARLRCSPMKGHSHVYWYRQLPEEGLKFMVYLQKENIIDESGMPKERFSAEFPKEGPSILRIQQVVRGDSAAYFCASSPNGQSASYGYTFGSGTRLTVV.

This clonotype has just a few counts. This chain joins TRBV12-3 or TRBV12-4 and TRBJ1-2; 8 bases match TRBD1. The CDR3 is 12 residues long. Trimming at V came to 5 bases and at J to 8 bases, leaving 4 bases not matched to a gene. CDR3 sequence reads: CASSPDRAGYTF. The CDR3, as DNA: TGTGCCAGCAGTCCGGACAGGGCCGGCTACACCTTC.

This clonotype was seen ten or more times. CDR3 in amino acids: CASSSGFGQYV. The CDR3 DNA reads TGTGCCAGCAGCTCAGGGTTCGGGCAGTACGTC. The chain combines TRBV7-9 with TRBJ2-7, with a weak D call TRBD1 (5 bases). Germline assignment: CDR1 SEHNR and CDR2 FQNEAQ (reference sequence). The V and J ends lost 4 bases and 9 bases respectively, with 10 bases between them. The CDR3 covers 11 residues.

This clonotype was observed a few times. The chain is built from TRBV7-9 and TRBJ1-4; 8 nucleotides agree with TRBD1. V lost 5 bases to trimming and J lost 7 bases; unmatched junction nucleotides: 9. The CDR3 is 15 residues long. CDR1 and CDR2 from the germline V gene are SEHNR and FQNEAQ (reference sequence). CDR3 nucleotides: TGTGCCAGCAGCCCGACACAGGGGGGATTTGAAAAACTGTTTTTT. This encodes CASSPTQGGFEKLFF.

DNA of the CDR3: TGTGCCAGCAGCCGGGGGGCTAGTCAGCCCCAGCATTTT. Amino acids: CASSRGASQPQHF. This sequence joins TRBV3-1 and TRBJ1-5; perhaps TRBD1 as D (6 bases). Deletions cut 4 bases from V and 6 bases from J, with 10 bases between. The CDR3 is 13 residues long. Germline V gene lookup returns CDR1 LGHDT and CDR2 YNNKEL (reference sequence).

The J gene is TRBJ2-7, the V gene TRBV10-3; D not certain. From germline, CDR1 is ENHRY and CDR2 SYGVKD. Deletions cut 3 bases from V and 6 bases from J, with 15 bases between. The CDR3 loop spans 14 amino acids. In nucleotides, the CDR3 is TGTGCCATCAGTGACTCCGGCCTCCGCTCCGAGCAGTACTTC. Its translation is CAISDSGLRSEQYF.

This rearrangement joins TRBV10-3 to TRBJ2-1; maybe TRBD1 (5 bases). The CDR3 has 14 residues. V was pared by 7 bases and J by 2 bases, with 12 bases between. Germline CDR1 ENHRY, CDR2 SYGVKD. The CDR3 loop reads CAIKQGGTYNEQFF. For the CDR3, the DNA is TGTGCCATCAAGCAGGGCGGCACCTACAATGAGCAGTTCTTC.

In its sample, this clonotype was seen a few times. The chain links TRBV12-3 or TRBV12-4 to TRBJ2-5; D is unresolved. The germline V and J ends were trimmed by 2 bases and 9 bases, with 7 bases remaining between them. The CDR3 length is 11 residues. Here the CDR3 DNA reads TGTGCCAGCAGTTTACTGGCGTCCCAGTACTTC. This gives the protein CASSLLASQYF.